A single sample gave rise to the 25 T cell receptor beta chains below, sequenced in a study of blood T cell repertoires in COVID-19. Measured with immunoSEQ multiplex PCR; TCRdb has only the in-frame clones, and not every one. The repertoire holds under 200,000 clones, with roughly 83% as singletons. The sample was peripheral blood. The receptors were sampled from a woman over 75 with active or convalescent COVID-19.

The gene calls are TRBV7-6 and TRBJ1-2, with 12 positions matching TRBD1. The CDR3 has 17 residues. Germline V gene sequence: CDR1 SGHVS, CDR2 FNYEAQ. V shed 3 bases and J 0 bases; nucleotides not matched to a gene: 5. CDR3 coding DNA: TGTGCCAGCAGCTTGACCGGGACAGGGGGCGCTAACTATGGCTACACCTTC. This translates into CASSLTGTGGANYGYTF.

The CDR3 protein is CASSSARAGGRANYGYTF. DNA for the CDR3: TGTGCCAGCAGCTCCGCCCGGGCAGGGGGCCGGGCTAACTATGGCTACACCTTC. The chain has TRBV7-8 and TRBJ1-2; 8 positions match TRBD1. Germline values: CDR1 SGHVS, CDR2 FQNEAQ. The junction had 13 bases not matched to a gene; V was cut back by 4 bases and J by 0 bases. The CDR3 loop spans 18 amino acids.

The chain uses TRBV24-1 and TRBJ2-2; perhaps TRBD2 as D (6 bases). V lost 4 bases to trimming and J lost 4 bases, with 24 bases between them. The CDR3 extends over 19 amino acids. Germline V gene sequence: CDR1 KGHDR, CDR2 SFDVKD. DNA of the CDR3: TGTGCCACCAGTGACCCGTCGGTGGAGGGCAGTACGAGCACCGGGGAGCTGTTTTTT. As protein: CATSDPSVEGSTSTGELFF.

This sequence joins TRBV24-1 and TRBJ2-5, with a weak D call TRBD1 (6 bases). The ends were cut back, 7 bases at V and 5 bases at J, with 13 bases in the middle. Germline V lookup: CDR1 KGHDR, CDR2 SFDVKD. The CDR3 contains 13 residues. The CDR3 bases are TGTGCCACCAGCTCCTCAGGGGCCGAGACCCAGTACTTC. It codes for CATSSSGAETQYF.

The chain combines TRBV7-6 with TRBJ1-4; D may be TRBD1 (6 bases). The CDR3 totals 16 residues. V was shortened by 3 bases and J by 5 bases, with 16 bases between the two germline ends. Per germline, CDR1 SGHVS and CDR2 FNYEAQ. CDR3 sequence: CASSLGAAAVNEKLFF. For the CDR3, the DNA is TGTGCCAGCAGCTTGGGGGCGGCAGCCGTCAATGAAAAACTGTTTTTT.

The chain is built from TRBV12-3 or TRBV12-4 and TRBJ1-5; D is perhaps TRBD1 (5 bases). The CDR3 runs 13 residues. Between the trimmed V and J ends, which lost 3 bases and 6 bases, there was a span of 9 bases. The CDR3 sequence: CASSFSQGQPQHF. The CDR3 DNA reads TGTGCCAGCAGTTTCTCGCAGGGTCAGCCCCAGCATTTT.

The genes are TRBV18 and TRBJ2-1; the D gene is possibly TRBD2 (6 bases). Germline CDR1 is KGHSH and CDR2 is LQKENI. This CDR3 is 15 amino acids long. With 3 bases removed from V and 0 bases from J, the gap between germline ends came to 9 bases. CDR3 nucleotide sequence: TGTGCCAGCTCACCTGGGACTGCCTCCTACAATGAGCAGTTCTTC. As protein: CASSPGTASYNEQFF.

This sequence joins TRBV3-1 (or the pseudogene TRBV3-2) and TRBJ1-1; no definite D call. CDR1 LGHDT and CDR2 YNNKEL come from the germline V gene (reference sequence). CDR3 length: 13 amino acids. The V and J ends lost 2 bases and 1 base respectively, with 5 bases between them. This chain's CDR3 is CASSQLPNTEAFF. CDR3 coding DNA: TGTGCCAGCAGCCAACTACCGAACACTGAAGCTTTCTTT.

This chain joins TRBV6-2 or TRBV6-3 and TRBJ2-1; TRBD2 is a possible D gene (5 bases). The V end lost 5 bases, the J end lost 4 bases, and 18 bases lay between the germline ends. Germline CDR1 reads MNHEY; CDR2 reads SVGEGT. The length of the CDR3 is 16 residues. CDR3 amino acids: CASSPFLSRTYNEQFF. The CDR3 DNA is TGTGCCAGCAGTCCGTTCCTCAGCAGGACTTACAATGAGCAGTTCTTC.

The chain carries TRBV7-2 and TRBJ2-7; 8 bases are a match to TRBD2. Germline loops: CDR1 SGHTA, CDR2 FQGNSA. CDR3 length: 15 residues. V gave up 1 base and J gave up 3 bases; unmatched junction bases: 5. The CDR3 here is CASSLVGGADYEQYF. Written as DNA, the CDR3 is TGTGCCAGCAGCTTAGTCGGGGGGGCGGACTACGAGCAGTACTTC.

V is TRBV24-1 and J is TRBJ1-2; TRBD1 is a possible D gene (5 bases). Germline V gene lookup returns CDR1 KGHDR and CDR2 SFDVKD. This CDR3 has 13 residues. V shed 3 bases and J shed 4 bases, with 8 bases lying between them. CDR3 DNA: TGTGCCACCAGTGATGGCGGGACCTATGGCTACACCTTC. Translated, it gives CATSDGGTYGYTF.

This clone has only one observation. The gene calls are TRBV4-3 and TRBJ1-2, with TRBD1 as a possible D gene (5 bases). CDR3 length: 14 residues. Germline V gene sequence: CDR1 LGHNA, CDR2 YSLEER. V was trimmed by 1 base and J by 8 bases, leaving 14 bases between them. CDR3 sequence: CASSQATQGLGYTF. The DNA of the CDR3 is TGCGCCAGCAGCCAAGCTACTCAGGGCTTAGGCTACACCTTC.

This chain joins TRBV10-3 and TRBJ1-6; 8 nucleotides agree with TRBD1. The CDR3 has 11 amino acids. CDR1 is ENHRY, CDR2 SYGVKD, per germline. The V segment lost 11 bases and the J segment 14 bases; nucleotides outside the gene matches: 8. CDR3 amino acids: CAVQGEGSLHF. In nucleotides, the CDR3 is TGTGCCGTACAGGGGGAGGGATCCCTCCACTTT.

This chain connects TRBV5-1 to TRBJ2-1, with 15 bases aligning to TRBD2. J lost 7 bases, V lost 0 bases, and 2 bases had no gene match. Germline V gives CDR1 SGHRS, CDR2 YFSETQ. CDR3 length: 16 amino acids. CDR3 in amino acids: CASSLEGTSGGNEQFF. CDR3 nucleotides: TGCGCCAGCAGCTTGGAAGGGACTAGCGGGGGGAATGAGCAGTTCTTC.

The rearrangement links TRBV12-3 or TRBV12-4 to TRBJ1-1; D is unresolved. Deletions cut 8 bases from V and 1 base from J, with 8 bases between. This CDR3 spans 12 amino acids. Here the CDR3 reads CASGPKNTEAFF. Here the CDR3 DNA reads TGTGCCAGCGGGCCAAAGAACACTGAAGCTTTCTTT.

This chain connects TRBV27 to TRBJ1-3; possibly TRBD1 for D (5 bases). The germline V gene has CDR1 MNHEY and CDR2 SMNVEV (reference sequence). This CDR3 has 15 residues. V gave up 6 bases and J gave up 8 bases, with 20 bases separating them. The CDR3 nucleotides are TGTGCCAGCAGCATGGATGGCAGGGTCCCGGACACCATATATTTT. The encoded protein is CASSMDGRVPDTIYF.

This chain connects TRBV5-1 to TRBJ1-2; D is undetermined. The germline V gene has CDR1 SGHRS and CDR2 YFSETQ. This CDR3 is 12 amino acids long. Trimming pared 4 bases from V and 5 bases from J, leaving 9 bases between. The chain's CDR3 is CASSLDWYGYTF. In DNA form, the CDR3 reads TGCGCCAGCAGCCTAGATTGGTATGGCTACACCTTC.

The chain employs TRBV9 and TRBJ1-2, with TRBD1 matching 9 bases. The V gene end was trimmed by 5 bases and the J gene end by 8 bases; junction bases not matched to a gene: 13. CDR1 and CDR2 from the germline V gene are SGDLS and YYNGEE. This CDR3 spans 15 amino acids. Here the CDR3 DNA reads TGTGCCAGCAGTCCCACCGGGACAGGGAAGGACGGCTACACCTTC. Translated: CASSPTGTGKDGYTF.

The CDR3 loop is CASRPQRERGGQDTQYF. CDR3 coding DNA: TGTGCCAGCAGACCTCAAAGGGAGCGGGGGGGTCAAGATACGCAGTATTTT. The chain combines TRBV6-2 or TRBV6-3 with TRBJ2-3; 10 bases agree with TRBD2. With V trimmed by 6 bases and J by 5 bases, 14 bases remained unmatched. CDR3 length: 17 residues. Germline-derived CDR1 and CDR2 are MNHEY and SVGEGT.

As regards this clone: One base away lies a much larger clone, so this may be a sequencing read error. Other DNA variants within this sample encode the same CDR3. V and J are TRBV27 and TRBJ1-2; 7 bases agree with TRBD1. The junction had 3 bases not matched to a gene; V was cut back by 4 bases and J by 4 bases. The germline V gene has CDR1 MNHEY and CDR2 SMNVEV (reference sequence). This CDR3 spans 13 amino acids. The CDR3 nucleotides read TGTGCCAGCAGTTCACAGGGGCCCTATGGCTACACCTTC. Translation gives CASSSQGPYGYTF.

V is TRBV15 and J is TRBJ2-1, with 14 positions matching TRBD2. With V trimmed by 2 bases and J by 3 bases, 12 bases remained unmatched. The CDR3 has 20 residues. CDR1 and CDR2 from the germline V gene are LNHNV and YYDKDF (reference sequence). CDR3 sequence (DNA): TGTGCCACCAGCAGATCACAGGGACTAGCGGGGGTCTCACGCTACAATGAGCAGTTCTTC. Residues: CATSRSQGLAGVSRYNEQFF.

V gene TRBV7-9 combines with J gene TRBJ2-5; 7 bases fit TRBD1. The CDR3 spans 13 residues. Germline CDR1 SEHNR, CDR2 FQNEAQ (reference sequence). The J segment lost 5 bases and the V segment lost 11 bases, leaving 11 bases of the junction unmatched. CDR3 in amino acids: CAGQPGQKETQYF. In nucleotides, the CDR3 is TGTGCCGGGCAGCCGGGACAGAAGGAGACCCAGTACTTC.

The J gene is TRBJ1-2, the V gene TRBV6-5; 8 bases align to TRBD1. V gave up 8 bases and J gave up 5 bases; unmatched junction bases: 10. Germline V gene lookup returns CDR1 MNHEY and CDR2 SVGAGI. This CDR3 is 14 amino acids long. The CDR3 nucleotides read TGTGCCAGCGCTAGATTCAGGGGGCAGTATGGCTACACCTTC. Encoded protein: CASARFRGQYGYTF.

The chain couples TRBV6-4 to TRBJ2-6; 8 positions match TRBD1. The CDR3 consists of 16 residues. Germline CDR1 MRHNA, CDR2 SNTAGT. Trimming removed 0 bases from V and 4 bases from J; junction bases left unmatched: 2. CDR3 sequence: CASSDSTGAGANVLTF. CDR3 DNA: TGTGCCAGCAGTGACTCGACAGGGGCCGGGGCCAACGTCCTGACTTTC.

The DNA of the CDR3 is TGTGCCAGCAGCTTAGGGACAGGGGGGAACTATGGCTACACCTTC. Amino acid sequence: CASSLGTGGNYGYTF. The chain employs TRBV5-8 and TRBJ1-2, with 11 nucleotides matching TRBD1. CDR3 length: 15 residues. From germline, CDR1 is SGHTS and CDR2 YDEGEE. V lost 2 bases to trimming and J lost 2 bases; unmatched junction nucleotides: 2.